The 13 T cell receptor beta chains below all came from one sample that was sequenced in a study of blood T cell repertoires in COVID-19. Profiled with immunoSEQ multiplex PCR; TCRdb holds only in-frame clones, not every one. Altogether 360,000 or so clones are present, under 85% being singletons, with the ten largest covering 5.1%. The sample comprised PBMCs or T cells enriched from blood (not recorded which). All receptors derive from a woman aged 45-60 years who had recovered from COVID-19.

This chain connects TRBV7-8 to TRBJ1-1; D is ambiguous. Deletions cut 1 base from V and 3 bases from J, with 9 bases between. Germline CDR1 is SGHVS and CDR2 is FQNEAQ. The CDR3 is 14 residues long. CDR3 nucleotide sequence: TGTGCCAGCAGCTTAGGCGGAATCGACACTGAAGCTTTCTTT. This gives the protein CASSLGGIDTEAFF.

J is TRBJ1-4 and V is TRBV7-8; D gene uncertain. V gave up 2 bases and J gave up 5 bases, with 15 bases separating them. The CDR3 spans 16 residues. CDR1 and CDR2 (germline): SGHVS, FQNEAQ. CDR3 region: CASSLRSALLNEKLFF. The CDR3 nucleotides are TGTGCCAGCAGCTTAAGGAGCGCACTACTGAATGAAAAACTGTTTTTT.

This sequence joins TRBV27 and TRBJ2-7; 13 bases fit TRBD2. V was pared by 6 bases and J by 2 bases, with 4 bases of the junction left unmatched. Germline CDR1 and CDR2: MNHEY and SMNVEV (reference sequence). This CDR3 has 15 residues. CDR3 in DNA: TGTGCCAGCAGCCTACTAGCGGGAGGGCCCTACGAGCAGTACTTC. It yields the protein CASSLLAGGPYEQYF.

The chain uses TRBV18 and TRBJ1-1, with 8 bases aligning to TRBD1. V lost 5 bases, J lost 5 bases, and 10 bases stayed unmatched. Looked up from germline, CDR1 is KGHSH and CDR2 is LQKENI. The CDR3 consists of 15 residues. As DNA, the CDR3 is TGTGCCAGCTCAAATTTACAGGGGGGTATGACTGAAGCTTTCTTT. As protein: CASSNLQGGMTEAFF.

The V call is TRBV5-4, the J call TRBJ2-7, with 15 bases lining up with TRBD2. CDR3 size: 15 residues. The J segment lost 6 bases and the V segment lost 4 bases, leaving 5 bases of the junction unmatched. The germline CDR1 and CDR2 sequences are SGHNT and YYREEE (reference sequence). CDR3 residues: CASSIGTSGRLEQYF. The CDR3 coding sequence is TGTGCCAGCAGCATCGGGACTAGCGGGAGGCTCGAGCAGTACTTC.

The chain links TRBV7-9 to TRBJ2-7, with D possibly matching TRBD1 (5 bases). Trimming shortened V by 5 bases and J by 10 bases, and 12 bases separated the two germline ends. Per the germline V gene, CDR1 is SEHNR and CDR2 is FQNEAQ (reference sequence). The CDR3 covers 11 residues. DNA of the CDR3: TGTGCCAGCAGCCCCGGACACCATCAGTACTTC. Protein: CASSPGHHQYF.

The chain employs TRBV19 and TRBJ2-4; D possibly corresponds to TRBD1 (6 bases). In germline, CDR1 is LNHDA, CDR2 SQIVND (reference sequence). Trimming removed 5 bases from V and 1 base from J, with 15 bases in between. The length of the CDR3 is 16 residues. CDR3 protein: CASSPQQGLAKNIQYF. CDR3 in DNA: TGTGCCAGTAGTCCCCAACAGGGTTTGGCCAAAAACATTCAGTACTTC.

The chain links TRBV9 to TRBJ1-2, with 7 bases lining up with TRBD1. The CDR3 consists of 18 residues. Per germline, CDR1 SGDLS and CDR2 YYNGEE. With V trimmed by 4 bases and J by 1 base, 16 bases remained unmatched. The CDR3, as DNA: TGTGCCAGCAGCACCCACCACTCGGGGACAGCCTTTAACTATGGCTACACCTTC. Protein sequence: CASSTHHSGTAFNYGYTF. The full variable domain, in which reference TRBV9 and TRBJ1-2 provide the parts outside the CDR3, is DSGVTQTPKHLITATGQRVTLRCSPRSGDLSVYWYQQSLDQGLQFLIQYYNGEERAKGNILERFSAQQFPDLHSELNLSSLELGDSALYFCASSTHHSGTAFNYGYTFGSGTRLTVV.

V gene TRBV19 combines with J gene TRBJ2-1, with TRBD1 matching over 8 bases. The ends lost 3 bases at V and 4 bases at J; junction bases unmatched: 8. The CDR3 consists of 16 residues. CDR1 and CDR2 (germline): LNHDA, SQIVND (reference sequence). CDR3 DNA sequence: TGTGCCAGTAGTATTAGGACAGGGCGGGGTTACAATGAGCAGTTCTTC. Encoded protein: CASSIRTGRGYNEQFF. The variable domain in full, with the rest retrieved from reference TRBV19 and TRBJ2-1, is DGGITQSPKYLFRKEGQNVTLSCEQNLNHDAMYWYRQDPGQGLRLIYYSQIVNDFQKGDIAEGYSVSREKKESFPLTVTSAQKNPTAFYLCASSIRTGRGYNEQFFGPGTRLTVL.

By sample share, this clone is medium-sized. V usage is TRBV29-1 and J usage is TRBJ1-2; D gene unclear. The V end was cut by 5 bases, the J end by 1 base, with 11 bases between. This CDR3 spans 13 amino acids. Looked up from germline, CDR1 is SQVTM and CDR2 is ANQGSEA. CDR3 in DNA: TGCAGCGTTTATACAGTCAATAACTATGGCTACACCTTC. This codes for CSVYTVNNYGYTF.

This clone was seen at least ten times. The CDR3 sequence: CASNIGGVQPQHF. Written as DNA, the CDR3 is TGTGCCAGCAACATCGGGGGAGTCCAGCCCCAGCATTTT. J is TRBJ1-5 and V is TRBV12-3 or TRBV12-4; a possible D gene is TRBD1 (5 bases). Trimming took off 7 bases at V and 7 bases at J, with 14 bases between the two ends. The CDR3 length is 13 residues.

The V gene is TRBV4-1, the J gene TRBJ1-2; 7 bases line up with TRBD1. CDR3 size: 15 residues. CDR1 is MGHRA, CDR2 YSYEKL, per germline. Trimming cost V 1 base and J 14 bases; bases outside gene matches: 16. The CDR3 DNA follows: TGCGCCAGCAGCCAAGGGTGGGGGACAGATCTCGTAAGGACCTTC. It is translated as CASSQGWGTDLVRTF.

The J gene is TRBJ2-2, the V gene TRBV29-1; D not certain. Germline V gene sequence: CDR1 SQVTM, CDR2 ANQGSEA. The V and J ends lost 5 bases and 0 bases respectively, with 7 bases between them. This CDR3 spans 13 amino acids. CDR3 DNA sequence: TGCAGCGTTCCTACGGCGAACACCGGGGAGCTGTTTTTT. It codes for CSVPTANTGELFF.